Reported below is one T cell receptor (beta chain). Its specificity is not known. This sample stems from a study of identical twins. The V gene's germline CDR1 is SGHRS and CDR2 YFSETQ. V was clipped by 6 bases and J by 3 bases; unmatched bases: 10. CDR3 size: 16 residues. Findings of the study overall: Twins' surplus sharing was weaker for beta out-of-frame sequences. Invariant populations such as MAIT and iNKT cells could partly muddle zero-insertion analyses.

TCRdb ran MiXCR on the 5' RACE reads and lists one entry per CDR3 protein. The sample holds approximately 470,000 distinct CDR3 sequences; 13% to 15% are singletons and the top ten take about 0.53%. These sequences were also reported in another study, on yellow fever vaccine responses in identical twins.

The sequenced material came from CD4+ T cells sorted from blood. This clonotype originated in a young woman in good health. The chain joins TRBV5-1 to TRBJ2-1, with TRBD1 matching 9 bases. DNA for the CDR3: TGCGCCAGCACCCAAACGACAGGGGGTTTCTACAATGAGCAGTTCTTC. Translated, it gives CASTQTTGGFYNEQFF.